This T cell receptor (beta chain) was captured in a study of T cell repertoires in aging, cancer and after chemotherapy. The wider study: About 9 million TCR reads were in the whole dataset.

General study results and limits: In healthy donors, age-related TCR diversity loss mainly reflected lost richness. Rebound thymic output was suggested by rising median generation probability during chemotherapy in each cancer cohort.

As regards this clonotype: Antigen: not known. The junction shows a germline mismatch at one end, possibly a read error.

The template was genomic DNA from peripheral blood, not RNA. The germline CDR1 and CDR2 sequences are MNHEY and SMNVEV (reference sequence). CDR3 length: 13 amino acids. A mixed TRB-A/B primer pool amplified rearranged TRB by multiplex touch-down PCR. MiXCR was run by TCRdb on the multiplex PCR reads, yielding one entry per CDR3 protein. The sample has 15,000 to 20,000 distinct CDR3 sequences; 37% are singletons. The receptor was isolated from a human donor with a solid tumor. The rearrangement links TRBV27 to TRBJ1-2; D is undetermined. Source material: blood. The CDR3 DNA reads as TGTTCCAGCAGTTTAGGTCCAGACTATGGCTACACCTTC. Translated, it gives CSSSLGPDYGYTF.